This entry lists 23 T cell receptor beta chains sequenced from one sample in a study of cytomegalovirus exposure and HLA in healthy donors. Both 60 Vbeta primers and 13 Jbeta primers went into the PCR. Clones were read by immunoSEQ multiplex PCR, and TCRdb kept only the in-frame ones, dropping some. The sample carries approximately 89,000 clones, around 68% recorded once. Sample: PBMCs. Every receptor here comes from a female donor in good health and CMV-seronegative.

The chain uses TRBV6-5 and TRBJ2-1; weak D call: TRBD2 (6 bases). Trimming stripped 2 bases from V and 0 bases from J, with 8 bases between. The CDR3 spans 15 residues. Germline V gene data show CDR1 as MNHEY and CDR2 as SVGAGI. The CDR3 reads CASSYLASSYNEQFF. In nucleotides, the CDR3 is TGTGCCAGCAGTTACCTAGCGAGCTCCTACAATGAGCAGTTCTTC.

The chain combines TRBV25-1 with TRBJ1-1; D is undetermined. In germline, CDR1 is MGHDK, CDR2 SYGVNS. V was clipped by 11 bases and J by 5 bases, with 15 bases between them. The CDR3 consists of 12 residues. The CDR3 bases are TGTGCCTCCCGAGCGGGTGGAACTGAAGCTTTCTTT. This codes for CASRAGGTEAFF.

CDR3 protein: CATLVGGGGTEAFF. CDR3 nucleotides: TGTGCCACCCTAGTGGGGGGAGGAGGGACTGAAGCTTTCTTT. This chain joins TRBV10-3 and TRBJ1-1, with D tentatively TRBD1 (5 bases). Trimming removed 10 bases from V and 5 bases from J, with 20 bases in between. Germline CDR1 is ENHRY and CDR2 is SYGVKD. The CDR3 has 14 residues.

This clone was counted between two and nine times. V is TRBV11-2 and J is TRBJ2-7; 9 positions match TRBD2. The V segment lost 5 bases and the J segment 7 bases; nucleotides outside the gene matches: 18. This CDR3 has 17 amino acids. Germline assignment: CDR1 SGHAT and CDR2 FQNNGV. The CDR3 bases are TGTGCCAGCAGCCCACGAGGGGCTAGCGGGGCCCTGGGGGAGCAGTACTTC. It yields the protein CASSPRGASGALGEQYF. The full variable domain, rest sourced from reference TRBV11-2 and TRBJ2-7, is EAGVAQSPRYKIIEKRQSVAFWCNPISGHATLYWYQQILGQGPKLLIQFQNNGVVDDSQLPKDRFSAERLKGVDSTLKIQPAKLEDSAVYLCASSPRGASGALGEQYFGPGTRLTVT.

This chain uses TRBV19 with TRBJ1-5; D uncertain. Germline V gene sequence: CDR1 LNHDA, CDR2 SQIVND (reference sequence). V gave up 0 bases and J gave up 6 bases, with 12 bases separating them. This CDR3 comprises 15 residues. The CDR3 DNA is TGTGCCAGTAGTATAGAGGTCGTTGCGGTTCAGCCCCAGCATTTT. This encodes CASSIEVVAVQPQHF.

This chain joins TRBV6-5 and TRBJ1-2; TRBD1 agrees at 8 bases. This CDR3 is 15 amino acids long. Unmatched junction bases numbered 6, after V lost 0 bases and J lost 6 bases. Germline CDR1 MNHEY, CDR2 SVGAGI. The CDR3 coding sequence is TGTGCCAGCAGTTACTCTCGGCCAGGGGGCCATGGCTACACCTTC. Translated: CASSYSRPGGHGYTF.

The rearrangement links TRBV7-8 to TRBJ1-3; D not resolved. This CDR3 contains 17 residues. V lost 1 base and J 0 bases, leaving 13 bases between the germline ends. From germline, CDR1 is SGHVS and CDR2 FQNEAQ. The CDR3: CASSLGAVGDSGNTIYF. The CDR3 DNA reads as TGTGCCAGCAGCTTAGGGGCTGTCGGGGACTCTGGAAACACCATATATTTT.

This chain uses TRBV9 with TRBJ1-5; a weak D match, TRBD1 (5 bases). The germline V gene has CDR1 SGDLS and CDR2 YYNGEE. There are 14 residues in the CDR3. V was trimmed by 2 bases and J by 4 bases, leaving 10 bases between them. The CDR3 DNA reads TGTGCCAGCAGCGTCGGGGGGGTGAATCAGCCCCAGCATTTT. Protein: CASSVGGVNQPQHF.

This clone turned up a few times. The J gene is TRBJ2-3, the V gene TRBV27; 11 bases match TRBD2. Germline values: CDR1 MNHEY, CDR2 SMNVEV (reference sequence). The CDR3 loop spans 13 amino acids. The junction had 0 bases not matched to a gene; V was cut back by 6 bases and J by 4 bases. CDR3 loop: CASRLAGADTQYF. DNA for the CDR3: TGTGCCAGCAGACTAGCGGGGGCAGATACGCAGTATTTT.

Details on this clone: A junction boundary mismatches the germline segment, possibly from a read error. The rearrangement joins TRBV7-7 to TRBJ2-7; 7 positions match TRBD2. The CDR3 has 14 residues. CDR1 SSHAT and CDR2 FNYEAQ come from the germline V gene (reference sequence). For the CDR3, the DNA is TGTGCTAGCAGCCTGGAGCCCTGGGAGGGTGAGCAGTACTTC. Protein product: CASSLEPWEGEQYF. Combining the CDR3 with reference TRBV7-7 and TRBJ2-7 gives the whole variable domain GAGVSQSPRYKVTKRGQDVTLRCDPISSHATLYWYQQALGQGPEFLTYFNYEAQPDKSGLPSDRFSAERPEGSISTLTIQRTEQRDSAMYRCASSLEPWEGEQYFGPGTRLTVT.

This clone was recorded a few times. The chain has TRBV7-2 and TRBJ2-1, with a weak D call TRBD1 (6 bases). Germline V gene sequence: CDR1 SGHTA, CDR2 FQGNSA. Trimming took 0 bases from V and 1 from J, leaving 13 bases between them. This CDR3 has 17 amino acids. In DNA, the CDR3 is TGTGCCAGCAGCTTAGCGGGGCTCAGGGGTTCCTACAATGAGCAGTTCTTC. This translates into CASSLAGLRGSYNEQFF.

The chain carries TRBV6-1 and TRBJ1-2, with 10 nucleotides matching TRBD1. Trimming cost V 4 bases and J 7 bases; bases outside gene matches: 6. CDR1 and CDR2 (germline): MNHNS, SASEGT. This CDR3 has 14 residues. CDR3 residues: CASSALGQGIGYTF. The CDR3, as DNA: TGTGCCAGCAGTGCCCTGGGACAGGGGATTGGCTACACCTTC.

V and J are TRBV27 and TRBJ1-2; the D gene is possibly TRBD1 (6 bases). V lost 4 bases and J 7 bases, leaving 10 bases between the germline ends. This CDR3 comprises 12 residues. Germline V gives CDR1 MNHEY, CDR2 SMNVEV (reference sequence). The CDR3 protein is CASSSGTSGYTF. CDR3 DNA sequence: TGTGCCAGCAGTTCCGGGACAAGTGGCTACACCTTC.

This clone has just a few counts. The chain recombines TRBV5-1 with TRBJ2-1, with D perhaps TRBD2 (6 bases). CDR1 is SGHRS and CDR2 is YFSETQ in the germline V gene. The CDR3 spans 13 residues. V lost 0 bases, J lost 6 bases, and 7 bases lay in between. The CDR3 sequence is CASSLGTTNEQFF. The CDR3 region has the DNA TGCGCCAGCAGCTTGGGGACTACCAATGAGCAGTTCTTC.

J is TRBJ1-1 and V is TRBV25-1; TRBD1 agrees at 9 bases. Losses at the gene ends were 4 bases for V and 4 bases for J; bases not matched to a gene: 10. This CDR3 has 16 residues. The germline V gene encodes CDR1 MGHDK and CDR2 SYGVNS. CDR3 in amino acids: CASSGPSNRGLTEAFF. CDR3 bases: TGTGCCAGCAGTGGGCCCTCAAACAGGGGGCTCACTGAAGCTTTCTTT.

This clone appeared once. The chain uses TRBV27 and TRBJ2-7, with 7 nucleotides matching TRBD2. This CDR3 is 16 amino acids long. CDR1 is MNHEY and CDR2 is SMNVEV in the germline V gene (reference sequence). J gave up 3 bases and V 1 base, and 9 bases lay outside the gene matches. The CDR3 DNA reads TGTGCCAGCAGTTTATACGGGGAGGGGTCGGGCTACGAGCAGTACTTC. Residues: CASSLYGEGSGYEQYF.

The chain uses TRBV6-5 and TRBJ2-7; tentatively, D is TRBD2 (5 bases). The germline V and J ends were trimmed by 0 bases and 3 bases, with 12 bases remaining between them. CDR1 and CDR2 from the germline V gene are MNHEY and SVGAGI. This CDR3 region has 15 residues. For the CDR3, the DNA is TGTGCCAGCAGTTACTCTAGAGGTGAGGGCTACGAGCAGTACTTC. Its translation is CASSYSRGEGYEQYF.

The chain uses TRBV7-9 and TRBJ1-2; D is uncertain. V lost 5 bases and J lost 2, with 12 bases in between. Germline CDR1 and CDR2: SEHNR and FQNEAQ (reference sequence). The CDR3 runs to 14 residues. CDR3 amino acids: CASSPPSVNYGYTF. The CDR3 DNA follows: TGTGCCAGCAGCCCCCCCTCGGTGAACTATGGCTACACCTTC.

The DNA for the CDR3 is TGTGCCAGCAGCTACCAGCGGGGGGGCGTGGATACGCAGTATTTT. Translation: CASSYQRGGVDTQYF. The rearrangement links TRBV5-6 to TRBJ2-3, with 10 bases fitting TRBD2. J gave up 6 bases and V 3 bases, and 7 bases lay outside the gene matches. Per germline, CDR1 SGHDT and CDR2 YYEEEE. The CDR3 loop spans 15 amino acids.

The J gene is TRBJ2-5, the V gene TRBV27, with 9 bases aligning to TRBD2. The length of the CDR3 is 15 residues. V was pared by 3 bases and J by 5 bases, with 7 bases of the junction left unmatched. The V gene's germline CDR1 is MNHEY and CDR2 SMNVEV (reference sequence). The CDR3 nucleotides are TGTGCCAGCAGTTTGAGAGCGGGAGGCTTGGAGACCCAGTACTTC. Translation gives CASSLRAGGLETQYF.

This clone has only a few counts. The V and J genes are TRBV6-5 and TRBJ1-6; 7 bases are a match to TRBD1. V lost 6 bases, J lost 7 bases, and 6 bases stayed unmatched. CDR3 length equals 14 residues. Germline V lookup: CDR1 MNHEY, CDR2 SVGAGI. CDR3 coding DNA: TGTGCCAGCAGATTCGGGACAGAGAATTCACCCCTCCACTTT. This translates into CASRFGTENSPLHF.

This clone was seen just once. The chain is built from TRBV29-1 and TRBJ1-1; possible D gene TRBD1, 6 bases. V was clipped by 0 bases and J by 3 bases, with 14 bases between them. This CDR3 contains 15 residues. Germline V CDR1 and CDR2: SQVTM, ANQGSEA. The CDR3 DNA follows: TGCAGCGTTGAAGATCTCCAGGGGTTCTACACTGAAGCTTTCTTT. Protein sequence: CSVEDLQGFYTEAFF.

The chain joins TRBV7-3 to TRBJ1-1; D ambiguous. Trimming cost V 4 bases and J 1 base, with 7 bases left between them. CDR1 and CDR2 (germline): SGHTA, FQGTGA. The CDR3 has 13 amino acids. CDR3 DNA: TGTGCCAGCAGCTACGATAGGAACACTGAAGCTTTCTTT. It translates to CASSYDRNTEAFF.